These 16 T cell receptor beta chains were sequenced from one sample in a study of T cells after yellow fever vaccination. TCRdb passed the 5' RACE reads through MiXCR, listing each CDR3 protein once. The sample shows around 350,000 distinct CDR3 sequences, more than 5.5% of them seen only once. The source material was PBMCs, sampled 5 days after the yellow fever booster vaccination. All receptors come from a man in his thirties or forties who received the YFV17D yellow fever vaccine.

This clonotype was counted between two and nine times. The DNA of the CDR3 is TGTGCCAGCAGTTTAACAGGGGGTAAATGGTTGTTTACTGAAGCTTTCTTT. This gives the protein CASSLTGGKWLFTEAFF. The rearrangement uses TRBV28 and TRBJ1-1; TRBD1 matches 8 bases. Trimming removed 2 bases from V and 5 bases from J; junction bases left unmatched: 13. Germline CDR1 and CDR2: MDHEN and SYDVKM. The length of the CDR3 is 17 residues.

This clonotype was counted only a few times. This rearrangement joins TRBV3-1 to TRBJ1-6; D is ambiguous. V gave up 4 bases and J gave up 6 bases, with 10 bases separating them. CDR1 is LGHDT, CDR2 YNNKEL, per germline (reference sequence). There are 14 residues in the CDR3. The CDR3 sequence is CASSLRVPNSPLHF. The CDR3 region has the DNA TGTGCCAGCAGCCTCCGGGTCCCTAATTCACCCCTCCACTTT.

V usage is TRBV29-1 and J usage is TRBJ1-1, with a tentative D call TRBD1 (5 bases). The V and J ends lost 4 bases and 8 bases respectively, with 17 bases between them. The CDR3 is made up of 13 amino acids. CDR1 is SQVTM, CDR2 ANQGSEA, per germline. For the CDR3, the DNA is TGCAGCGTTGCGGCAGGGTTATCCCAGGAAGCTTTCTTT. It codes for CSVAAGLSQEAFF.

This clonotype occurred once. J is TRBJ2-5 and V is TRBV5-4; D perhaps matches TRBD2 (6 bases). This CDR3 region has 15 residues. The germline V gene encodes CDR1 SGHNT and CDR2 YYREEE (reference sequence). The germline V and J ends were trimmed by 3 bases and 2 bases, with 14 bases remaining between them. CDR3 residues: CASSSPSETQETQYF. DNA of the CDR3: TGTGCCAGCAGCTCCCCTAGCGAGACACAAGAGACCCAGTACTTC.

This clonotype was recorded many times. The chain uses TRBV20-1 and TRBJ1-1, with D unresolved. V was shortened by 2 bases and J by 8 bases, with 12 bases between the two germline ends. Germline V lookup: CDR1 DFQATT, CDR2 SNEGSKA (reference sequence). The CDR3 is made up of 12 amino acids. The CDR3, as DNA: TGCAGTGCTAGACTCCCCAACCGCGAAGCTTTCTTT. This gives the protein CSARLPNREAFF.

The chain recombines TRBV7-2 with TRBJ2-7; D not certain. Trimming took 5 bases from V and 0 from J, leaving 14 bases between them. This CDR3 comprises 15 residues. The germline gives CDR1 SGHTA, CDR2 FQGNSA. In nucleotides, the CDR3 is TGTGCCAGCAGCACACACTACCAAAGCTCCTACGAGCAGTACTTC. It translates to CASSTHYQSSYEQYF.

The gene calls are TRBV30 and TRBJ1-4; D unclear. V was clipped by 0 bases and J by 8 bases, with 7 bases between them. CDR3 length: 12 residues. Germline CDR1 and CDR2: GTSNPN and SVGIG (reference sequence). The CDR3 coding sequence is TGTGCCTGGAGTGTACGGGAGGAAAAACTGTTTTTT. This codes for CAWSVREEKLFF. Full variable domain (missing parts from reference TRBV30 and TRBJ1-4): SQTIHQWPATLVQPVGSPLSLECTVEGTSNPNLYWYRQAAGRGLQLLFYSVGIGQISSEVPQNLSASRPQDRQFILSSKKLLLSDSGFYLCAWSVREEKLFFGSGTQLSVL.

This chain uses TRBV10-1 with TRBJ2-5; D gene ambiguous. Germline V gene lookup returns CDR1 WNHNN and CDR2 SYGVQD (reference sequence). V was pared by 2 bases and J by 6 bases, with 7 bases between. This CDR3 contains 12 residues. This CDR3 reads CASSEPGKTQYF. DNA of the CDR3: TGCGCCAGCAGTGAGCCTGGGAAGACCCAGTACTTC.

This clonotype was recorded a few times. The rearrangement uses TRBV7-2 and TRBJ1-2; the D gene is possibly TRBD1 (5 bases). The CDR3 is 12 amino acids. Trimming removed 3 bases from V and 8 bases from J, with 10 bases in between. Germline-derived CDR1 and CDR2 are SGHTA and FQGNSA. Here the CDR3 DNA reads TGTGCCAGCAGCTTGCGTGGGGCGGGCTACACCTTC. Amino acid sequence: CASSLRGAGYTF.

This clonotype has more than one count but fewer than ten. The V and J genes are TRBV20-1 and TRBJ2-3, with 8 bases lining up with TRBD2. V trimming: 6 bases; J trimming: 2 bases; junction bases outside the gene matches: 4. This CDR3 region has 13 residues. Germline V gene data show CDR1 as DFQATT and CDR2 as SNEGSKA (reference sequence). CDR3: CSALLAATDTQYF. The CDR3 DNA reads TGCAGTGCCCTACTAGCGGCCACAGATACGCAGTATTTT.

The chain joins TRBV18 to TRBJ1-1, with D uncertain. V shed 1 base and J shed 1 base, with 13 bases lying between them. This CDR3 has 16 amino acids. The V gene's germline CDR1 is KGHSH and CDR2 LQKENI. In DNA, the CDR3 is TGTGCCAGCTCACCACAACCCCGGGCCCCGAACACTGAAGCTTTCTTT. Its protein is CASSPQPRAPNTEAFF.

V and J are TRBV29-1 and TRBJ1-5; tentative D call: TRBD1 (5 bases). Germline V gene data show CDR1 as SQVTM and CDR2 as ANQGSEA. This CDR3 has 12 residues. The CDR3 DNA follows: TGCAAGGCGAGGCAGGGACATCAGCCCCAGCATTTT. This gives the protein CKARQGHQPQHF.

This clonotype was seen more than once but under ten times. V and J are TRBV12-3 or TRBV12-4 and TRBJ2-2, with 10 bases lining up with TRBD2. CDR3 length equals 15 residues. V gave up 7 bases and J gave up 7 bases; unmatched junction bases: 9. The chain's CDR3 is CASMSGRAVSGELFF. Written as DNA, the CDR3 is TGTGCCAGCATGAGCGGGAGGGCCGTCAGCGGGGAGCTGTTTTTT.

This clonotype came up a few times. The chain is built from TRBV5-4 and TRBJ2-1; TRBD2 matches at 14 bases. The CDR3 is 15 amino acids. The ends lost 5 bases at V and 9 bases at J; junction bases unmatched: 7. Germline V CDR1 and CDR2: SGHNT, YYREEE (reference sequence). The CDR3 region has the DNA TGTGCCAGCAGGACGGGACTAGCGGGAGAAGGTGAGCAGTTCTTC. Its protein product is CASRTGLAGEGEQFF.

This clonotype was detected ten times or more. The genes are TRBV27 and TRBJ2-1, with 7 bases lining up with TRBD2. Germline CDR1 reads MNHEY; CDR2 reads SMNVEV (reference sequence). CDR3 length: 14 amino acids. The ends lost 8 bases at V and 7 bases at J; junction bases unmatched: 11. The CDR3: CASRLAGAGNEQFF. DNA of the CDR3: TGTGCCAGCCGGCTGGCGGGAGCGGGAAATGAGCAGTTCTTC.

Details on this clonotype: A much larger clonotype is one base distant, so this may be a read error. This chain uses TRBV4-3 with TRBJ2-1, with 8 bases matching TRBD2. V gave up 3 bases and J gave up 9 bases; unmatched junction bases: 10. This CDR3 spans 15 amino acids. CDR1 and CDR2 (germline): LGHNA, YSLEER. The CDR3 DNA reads TGCGCCAGCAGCCAGGGTCAGGGACTAGAGGGTGAGCAGTTCTTC. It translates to CASSQGQGLEGEQFF.